What follows is one T cell receptor (beta chain) and its context. The antigen is not known. The record originates from a study of cytomegalovirus exposure and HLA in healthy donors. Overall study context: Earlier work reported 90 million to 120 million unique TCR beta sequences from about 170 million T cells.

The PCR employed 60 Vbeta primers together with 13 Jbeta primers. Repertoires were generated with immunoSEQ multiplex PCR, while TCRdb's copy carries only in-frame clones and drops some. This table holds some 120,000 clones, about three quarters found once. Study-level findings and limits: In an earlier analysis, in approximately 570 donors, most V segments appeared productive either ~87% or ~30% of the time.

Sequenced input: PBMCs. This sequence originates from a woman aged 60-70 years in good health and CMV-seropositive.

As DNA, the CDR3 is TGCGCCAGCAGCTTGGATGGGACAGGGGGCACAGATACGCAGTATTTT. Protein product: CASSLDGTGGTDTQYF. This sequence joins TRBV5-1 and TRBJ2-3; 10 bases agree with TRBD1. The V segment lost 0 bases and the J segment 1 base; nucleotides outside the gene matches: 2. The CDR3 runs to 16 residues. Looked up from germline, CDR1 is SGHRS and CDR2 is YFSETQ. The whole variable domain, filled in from reference TRBV5-1 and TRBJ2-3, reads KAGVTQTPRYLIKTRGQQVTLSCSPISGHRSVSWYQQTPGQGLQFLFEYFSETQRNKGNFPGRFSGRQFSNSRSEMNVSTLELGDSALYLCASSLDGTGGTDTQYFGPGTRLTVL.